The 24 T cell receptor beta chains presented below share a single source sample, sequenced in a study of blood T cell repertoires in COVID-19. Some clones are missing from TCRdb's copy, which holds only in-frame ones; the method was immunoSEQ multiplex PCR. In the table there are around 56,000 clones, 73% of which are singletons. The sample consisted of peripheral blood. These receptors all come from a woman in her forties or fifties with active or convalescent COVID-19.

The chain is built from TRBV28 and TRBJ2-3; D not resolved. The germline V and J ends were trimmed by 3 bases and 1 base, with 8 bases remaining between them. Germline-derived CDR1 and CDR2 are MDHEN and SYDVKM. The CDR3 consists of 14 residues. CDR3 region: CASSFARGTDTQYF. Written as DNA, the CDR3 is TGTGCCAGCAGTTTCGCTCGCGGCACAGATACGCAGTATTTT.

This sequence joins TRBV13 and TRBJ1-1, with D uncertain. This CDR3 is built from 12 residues. Germline V CDR1 and CDR2: PRHDT, FYEKMQ (reference sequence). Trimming stripped 2 bases from V and 8 bases from J, with 9 bases between. CDR3 nucleotides: TGTGCCAGCAGCTTAAGCATGAACGAAGCTTTCTTT. This encodes CASSLSMNEAFF. The entire variable domain, with the rest obtained from reference TRBV13 and TRBJ1-1, is as follows: AAGVIQSPRHLIKEKRETATLKCYPIPRHDTVYWYQQGPGQDPQFLISFYEKMQSDKGSIPDRFSAQQFSDYHSELNMSSLELGDSALYFCASSLSMNEAFFGQGTRLTVV.

The chain recombines TRBV6-5 with TRBJ2-7, with a weak D call TRBD2 (5 bases). The germline CDR1 and CDR2 sequences are MNHEY and SVGAGI. V shed 6 bases and J shed 1 base, with 13 bases lying between them. The CDR3 consists of 14 residues. The CDR3 sequence: CASSPRTDSYEQYF. The CDR3, as DNA: TGTGCCAGCAGCCCCCGGACTGATTCCTACGAGCAGTACTTC.

The chain employs TRBV10-3 and TRBJ1-5; D may be TRBD1 (5 bases). This CDR3 comprises 17 residues. Looked up from germline, CDR1 is ENHRY and CDR2 is SYGVKD. V was cut by 1 base and J by 1 base, with 14 bases left in between. CDR3 nucleotide sequence: TGTGCCATCAGTGAGTTGTATGCGGGACGCAGCAATCAGCCCCAGCATTTT. It translates to CAISELYAGRSNQPQHF.

This clone showed up many times. The CDR3: CASSHHGRGNTEAFF. The CDR3 DNA follows: TGTGCCAGCAGCCATCACGGCAGGGGGAACACTGAAGCTTTCTTT. The rearrangement links TRBV14 to TRBJ1-1, with a weak D call TRBD1 (6 bases). The CDR3 sequence is 15 residues long. Germline CDR1 SGHDN, CDR2 FVKESK. V was pared by 3 bases and J by 1 base, with 12 bases between.

Judged by abundance, this clone is medium-sized. The genes are TRBV2 and TRBJ1-1; 11 positions match TRBD1. The V segment lost 6 bases and the J segment 5 bases; nucleotides outside the gene matches: 5. Germline V gene lookup returns CDR1 SNHLY and CDR2 FYNNEI. The CDR3 runs 14 residues. In nucleotides, the CDR3 is TGTGCCAGCAGCGGGACAGGGGGTCTAACTGAAGCTTTCTTT. Protein: CASSGTGGLTEAFF.

The chain recombines TRBV4-1 with TRBJ2-7; 8 positions match TRBD1. This CDR3 is built from 13 residues. The germline V gene has CDR1 MGHRA and CDR2 YSYEKL. V gave up 4 bases and J gave up 6 bases; unmatched junction bases: 5. This CDR3 reads CASSRTGLGEQYF. CDR3 coding DNA: TGCGCCAGCAGCCGGACAGGGTTGGGCGAGCAGTACTTC.

This clone was recorded a few times. V and J are TRBV5-4 and TRBJ1-6; D perhaps matches TRBD1 (6 bases). Germline assignment: CDR1 SGHNT and CDR2 YYREEE (reference sequence). The CDR3 totals 15 residues. Trimming took 3 bases from V and 6 from J, leaving 13 bases between them. Written as DNA, the CDR3 is TGTGCCAGCAGCTCGAAACAGGGTAGTAATTCACCCCTCCACTTT. Its translation is CASSSKQGSNSPLHF.

The chain couples TRBV18 to TRBJ2-5; TRBD1 agrees at 9 bases. This CDR3 has 15 residues. Germline CDR1 is KGHSH and CDR2 is LQKENI. J lost 5 bases, V lost 1 base, and 5 bases had no gene match. The CDR3 DNA sequence: TGTGCCAGCTCACCACAACAGGGGGCCATGGAGACCCAGTACTTC. It translates to CASSPQQGAMETQYF.

V gene TRBV24-1 combines with J gene TRBJ2-5, with D tentatively TRBD2 (5 bases). Between the trimmed V and J ends, which lost 5 bases and 5 bases, there was a span of 5 bases. The CDR3 runs 11 residues. The germline gives CDR1 KGHDR, CDR2 SFDVKD. As DNA, the CDR3 is TGTGCCACCAGTGGCGGGGAGACCCAGTACTTC. Amino acid sequence: CATSGGETQYF.

This clone has only one observation. The V gene is TRBV10-1, the J gene TRBJ2-5, with D uncertain. This CDR3 region has 13 residues. The V end was cut by 5 bases, the J end by 2 bases, with 9 bases between. Per the germline V gene, CDR1 is WNHNN and CDR2 is SYGVQD (reference sequence). The CDR3 loop reads CASSMRGQETQYF. CDR3 DNA: TGCGCCAGCAGTATGCGCGGACAAGAGACCCAGTACTTC.

The chain carries TRBV21-1 and TRBJ1-5; TRBD1 was called by the table and not checked on the DNA. TRBV21-1 is annotated as a pseudogene. The CDR3 is 15 amino acids. CDR3 sequence (DNA): TGTGCCAGCAGCAAAGCCCCAGGGGCCCATCAGCCCCAGCATTTT. This encodes CASSKAPGAHQPQHF.

The chain employs TRBV7-9 and TRBJ1-1; D is unresolved. This CDR3 is 13 amino acids long. Looked up from germline, CDR1 is SEHNR and CDR2 is FQNEAQ (reference sequence). With 5 bases removed from V and 1 base from J, the gap between germline ends came to 8 bases. For the CDR3, the DNA is TGTGCCAGCAGCCCAGACAAGAACACTGAAGCTTTCTTT. Protein: CASSPDKNTEAFF.

The chain uses TRBV5-1 and TRBJ1-4; 7 positions agree with TRBD1. Germline-derived CDR1 and CDR2 are SGHRS and YFSETQ. This CDR3 contains 15 residues. The V segment lost 4 bases and the J segment 0 bases; nucleotides outside the gene matches: 3. CDR3 amino acids: CASSLGTATNEKLFF. The CDR3 bases are TGCGCCAGCAGCCTTGGGACAGCAACTAATGAAAAACTGTTTTTT.

This clone was observed many times. CDR3 bases: TGTGCCAGCTCATTCGACAGGGATTCACCCCTCCACTTT. Amino acid sequence: CASSFDRDSPLHF. This chain connects TRBV18 to TRBJ1-6; 7 nucleotides align to TRBD1. Germline values: CDR1 KGHSH, CDR2 LQKENI. Trimming removed 5 bases from V and 8 bases from J; junction bases left unmatched: 3. This CDR3 contains 13 residues.

The rearrangement uses TRBV27 and TRBJ2-1; 13 bases align to TRBD2. Germline V gene data show CDR1 as MNHEY and CDR2 as SMNVEV (reference sequence). V gave up 6 bases and J gave up 9 bases; unmatched junction bases: 8. This CDR3 contains 15 residues. CDR3 protein: CASSPGTSGVTEQFF. CDR3 bases: TGTGCCAGCAGCCCCGGGACTAGCGGGGTAACTGAGCAGTTCTTC.

J is TRBJ2-7 and V is TRBV28; tentatively, D is TRBD2 (6 bases). Between the trimmed V and J ends, which lost 7 bases and 0 bases, there was a span of 13 bases. The CDR3 is 14 amino acids. CDR1 and CDR2 (germline): MDHEN, SYDVKM. DNA of the CDR3: TGTGCCAGCATTGGGGCGGGACCCTCCTACGAGCAGTACTTC. The encoded protein is CASIGAGPSYEQYF. Full variable domain (rest looked up from reference TRBV28 and TRBJ2-7): DVKVTQSSRYLVKRTGEKVFLECVQDMDHENMFWYRQDPGLGLRLIYFSYDVKMKEKGDIPEGYSVSREKKERFSLILESASTNQTSMYLCASIGAGPSYEQYFGPGTRLTVT.

This clone was found a few times. J is TRBJ1-5 and V is TRBV30, with a weak D call TRBD1 (5 bases). The V gene's germline CDR1 is GTSNPN and CDR2 SVGIG (reference sequence). The CDR3 contains 16 residues. Between the trimmed V and J ends, which lost 2 bases and 3 bases, there was a span of 17 bases. The CDR3 region is CAWSPRVGIDNQPQHF. CDR3 coding DNA: TGTGCCTGGAGTCCCAGGGTGGGAATCGACAATCAGCCCCAGCATTTT.

This clone has just a few counts. The chain carries TRBV19 and TRBJ1-2; D might be TRBD1 (6 bases). The CDR3 totals 13 residues. Per germline, CDR1 LNHDA and CDR2 SQIVND (reference sequence). The V and J ends lost 6 bases and 8 bases respectively, with 16 bases between them. In DNA, the CDR3 is TGTGCCAGTAGGGAACAGGGTGTGGAAGGCTACACCTTC. Protein product: CASREQGVEGYTF.

The V call is TRBV4-2, the J call TRBJ1-5; D might be TRBD1 (5 bases). Trimming stripped 3 bases from V and 4 bases from J, with 13 bases between. Germline lookup yields CDR1 LGHNA and CDR2 YNFKEQ. This CDR3 is 15 amino acids long. The CDR3 nucleotides read TGTGCCAGCAGCCACTTCGACAGCGATAATCAGCCCCAGCATTTT. Residues: CASSHFDSDNQPQHF.

The CDR3 region is CASSFIRGTSRSEQFF. The CDR3 DNA follows: TGTGCCAGCAGTTTCATTCGGGGGACTAGCCGGAGTGAGCAGTTCTTC. The chain recombines TRBV27 with TRBJ2-1; TRBD2 agrees at 9 bases. The CDR3 is 16 residues long. Germline CDR1 is MNHEY and CDR2 is SMNVEV (reference sequence). With V trimmed by 3 bases and J by 9 bases, 12 bases remained unmatched.

This clone showed up just a few times. CDR3 sequence: CASSPRGQGRTEAFF. The CDR3 DNA follows: TGTGCCAGTAGTCCCCGGGGACAGGGTCGAACTGAAGCTTTCTTT. This chain links TRBV19 with TRBJ1-1, with TRBD1 matching over 9 bases. The CDR3 extends over 15 amino acids. Germline CDR1 reads LNHDA; CDR2 reads SQIVND (reference sequence). V lost 5 bases and J lost 5; bases outside the gene matches: 9.

The V call is TRBV27, the J call TRBJ2-7; 12 bases fit TRBD2. This CDR3 has 17 residues. Germline V gives CDR1 MNHEY, CDR2 SMNVEV (reference sequence). V gave up 3 bases and J gave up 4 bases; unmatched junction bases: 10. The CDR3 reads CASSFRQRLAGEYEQYF. In DNA form, the CDR3 reads TGTGCCAGCAGTTTTCGACAGAGACTAGCGGGAGAATACGAGCAGTACTTC.

This sequence joins TRBV2 and TRBJ2-2; 8 bases align to TRBD1. The V segment lost 5 bases and the J segment 3 bases; nucleotides outside the gene matches: 14. The length of the CDR3 is 18 residues. Germline values: CDR1 SNHLY, CDR2 FYNNEI. The CDR3: CASSTPADGTGDTGELFF. DNA of the CDR3: TGTGCCAGCAGTACTCCTGCCGACGGGACAGGAGACACCGGGGAGCTGTTTTTT. Based on the CDR3 plus reference TRBV2 and TRBJ2-2, the full variable domain is EPEVTQTPSHQVTQMGQEVILRCVPISNHLYFYWYRQILGQKVEFLVSFYNNEISEKSEIFDDQFSVERPDGSNFTLKIRSTKLEDSAMYFCASSTPADGTGDTGELFFGEGSRLTVL.